These 32 T cell receptor beta chains were sequenced from one sample in a study of identical twins. TCRdb independently ran MiXCR on the 5' RACE reads; one entry per CDR3 protein. The sample records some 1,600,000 distinct CDR3 sequences, about 31% being singletons. Specimen: cord blood. The receptors were sampled from a newborn girl in good health.

The chain recombines TRBV7-2 with TRBJ2-7; D gene uncertain. With 2 bases removed from V and 4 bases from J, the gap between germline ends came to 12 bases. Germline assignment: CDR1 SGHTA and CDR2 FQGNSA. CDR3 length equals 14 residues. CDR3 loop: CASSLSVYQYEQYF. The CDR3 DNA follows: TGTGCCAGCAGCTTATCTGTGTATCAGTACGAGCAGTACTTC.

This clonotype was seen a few times. The V gene is TRBV20-1, the J gene TRBJ1-4; 8 bases map to TRBD1. The CDR3 is 12 residues long. After removal of 3 bases from V and 7 bases from J, the junction contained 1 base not matched to a gene. CDR1 and CDR2 from the germline V gene are DFQATT and SNEGSKA (reference sequence). The CDR3 region has the DNA TGCAGTGCTAGGACAGGGGCTGAAAAACTGTTTTTT. Amino acid sequence: CSARTGAEKLFF.

This clonotype was picked up many times. CDR3 bases: TGTGCCATCAGTGAGTCGGGACAGACTAACTATGGCTACACCTTC. Translation: CAISESGQTNYGYTF. The chain joins TRBV10-3 to TRBJ1-2, with 7 bases lining up with TRBD1. Germline CDR1 is ENHRY and CDR2 is SYGVKD. The CDR3 contains 15 residues. The V and J ends lost 0 bases and 0 bases, in that order; junction bases with no gene match: 1.

The V and J genes are TRBV5-1 and TRBJ2-1; TRBD2 matches at 11 bases. With 2 bases clipped from V and 4 bases from J, the junction kept 5 bases outside the gene matches. The CDR3 covers 16 residues. Looked up from germline, CDR1 is SGHRS and CDR2 is YFSETQ. CDR3 amino acids: CASSFGTSGEYNEQFF. DNA for the CDR3: TGCGCCAGCAGCTTCGGGACTAGCGGTGAATACAATGAGCAGTTCTTC.

This clonotype occurred many times. The chain employs TRBV4-2 and TRBJ2-5; 11 bases are shared with TRBD2. CDR1 LGHNA and CDR2 YNFKEQ come from the germline V gene. The CDR3 loop spans 16 amino acids. Unmatched junction bases numbered 4, after V lost 4 bases and J lost 0 bases. CDR3 sequence (DNA): TGTGCCAGCAGCCCGCGACTAGCGGGGTACCAAGAGACCCAGTACTTC. Translated, it gives CASSPRLAGYQETQYF.

The chain uses TRBV3-1 and TRBJ2-3, with no clear D. The V gene lost 1 base and the J gene lost 2 bases, with 13 bases spanning the gap. The CDR3 contains 16 residues. In germline, CDR1 is LGHDT, CDR2 YNNKEL (reference sequence). In nucleotides, the CDR3 is TGTGCCAGCAGCCAAGTTTCGAGCATTATCACAGATACGCAGTATTTT. Residues: CASSQVSSIITDTQYF.

This clonotype has only a few counts. Here the CDR3 reads CASSARTSGRVVFSYNEQFF. CDR3 in DNA: TGTGCCAGCAGCGCACGGACTAGCGGGAGGGTTGTCTTCTCCTACAATGAGCAGTTCTTC. The rearrangement links TRBV7-2 to TRBJ2-1, with 15 bases matching TRBD2. Germline CDR1 and CDR2: SGHTA and FQGNSA. The CDR3 is 20 amino acids. Trimming removed 5 bases from V and 0 bases from J; junction bases left unmatched: 11. The whole variable domain, remainder taken from reference TRBV7-2 and TRBJ2-1, is GAGVSQSPSNKVTEKGKDVELRCDPISGHTALYWYRQSLGQGLEFLIYFQGNSAPDKSGLPSDRFSAERTGGSVSTLTIQRTQQEDSAVYLCASSARTSGRVVFSYNEQFFGPGTRLTVL.

This clonotype came up many times. The CDR3 DNA sequence: TGCAGTGGGGTTAACTATGGCTACACCTTC. Translating it yields CSGVNYGYTF. The rearrangement links TRBV20-1 to TRBJ1-2, with no clear D. The CDR3 covers 10 residues. Germline values: CDR1 DFQATT, CDR2 SNEGSKA (reference sequence). V lost 7 bases, J lost 1 base, and 4 bases lay in between.

V usage is TRBV7-9 and J usage is TRBJ1-1; weak D call: TRBD1 (5 bases). CDR3 size: 16 residues. V lost 1 base, J lost 0 bases, and 12 bases lay in between. Germline assignment: CDR1 SEHNR and CDR2 FQNEAQ (reference sequence). The CDR3 DNA follows: TGTGCCAGCAGCTTAGGGGGGTGGGTAATGAACACTGAAGCTTTCTTT. Protein product: CASSLGGWVMNTEAFF.

The chain combines TRBV20-1 with TRBJ2-1; 14 bases are a match to TRBD2. V dropped 5 bases and J dropped 8; count of bases not matched to a gene: 5. The CDR3 covers 14 residues. CDR1 DFQATT and CDR2 SNEGSKA come from the germline V gene (reference sequence). CDR3 nucleotide sequence: TGCAGTGCTTCCGGGACTAGCGGGAGCTATGAGCAGTTCTTC. It encodes CSASGTSGSYEQFF.

Only a few counts were recorded for this clonotype. The genes are TRBV12-3 or TRBV12-4 and TRBJ2-4; D perhaps matches TRBD2 (5 bases). Trimming shortened V by 1 base and J by 4 bases, and 11 bases separated the two germline ends. The CDR3 is made up of 15 amino acids. The CDR3 region is CASSLVVSGKNIQYF. The DNA for the CDR3 is TGTGCCAGCAGTTTAGTAGTGTCGGGGAAAAACATTCAGTACTTC.

CDR3 sequence reads: CANNRQGKGYEQYF. As DNA, the CDR3 is TGTGCCAATAACCGACAGGGGAAGGGCTACGAGCAGTACTTC. The rearrangement uses TRBV2 and TRBJ2-7; 8 nucleotides line up with TRBD1. Germline lookup yields CDR1 SNHLY and CDR2 FYNNEI. The CDR3 is 14 residues long. V was clipped by 10 bases and J by 3 bases; unmatched bases: 11.

DNA of the CDR3: TGTGCCACCAGTGATTCGCGTAATAGCGTAGATACGCAGTATTTT. Translated, it gives CATSDSRNSVDTQYF. V gene TRBV24-1 combines with J gene TRBJ2-3, with a weak D call TRBD2 (5 bases). The germline CDR1 and CDR2 sequences are KGHDR and SFDVKD. V was trimmed by 2 bases and J by 5 bases, leaving 13 bases between them. There are 15 residues in the CDR3.

In this sample, this clonotype turned up once. The rearrangement links TRBV4-1 to TRBJ1-1; tentative D call: TRBD1 (5 bases). V dropped 4 bases and J dropped 0 bases, with 21 bases sitting between them. The CDR3 loop spans 18 amino acids. Per germline, CDR1 MGHRA and CDR2 YSYEKL. The CDR3 DNA is TGCGCCAGCAGCCCTGGCTGGCAATACTCGACAGTGAACACTGAAGCTTTCTTT. It is translated as CASSPGWQYSTVNTEAFF.

The rearrangement joins TRBV20-1 to TRBJ2-7, with D unresolved. Germline loops: CDR1 DFQATT, CDR2 SNEGSKA (reference sequence). The CDR3 spans 12 residues. V gave up 6 bases and J gave up 6 bases, with 15 bases separating them. CDR3 nucleotide sequence: TGCAGTGCCCTAATACCCGGTATCGAGCAGTACTTC. Residues: CSALIPGIEQYF.

The chain combines TRBV29-1 with TRBJ1-2, with 10 bases matching TRBD1. V gave up 4 bases and J gave up 7 bases; unmatched junction bases: 6. The germline CDR1 and CDR2 sequences are SQVTM and ANQGSEA. This CDR3 has 13 residues. CDR3 residues: CSVASGTGVGYTF. The CDR3 coding sequence is TGCAGCGTTGCATCGGGGACAGGGGTTGGCTACACCTTC.

There are a few counts of this clonotype. This chain joins TRBV7-6 and TRBJ2-3; D is ambiguous. Germline V lookup: CDR1 SGHVS, CDR2 FNYEAQ. The V end was cut by 5 bases, the J end by 5 bases, with 11 bases between. The CDR3 has 13 amino acids. The CDR3 is CASSQSIVDTQYF. Written as DNA, the CDR3 is TGTGCCAGCAGCCAGTCTATTGTAGATACGCAGTATTTT.

The chain recombines TRBV5-1 with TRBJ2-3; 8 bases fit TRBD2. There are 14 residues in the CDR3. V was clipped by 9 bases and J by 3 bases; unmatched bases: 9. Germline V gene data show CDR1 as SGHRS and CDR2 as YFSETQ. Here the CDR3 reads CATGNGGVTDTQYF. CDR3 nucleotide sequence: TGCGCCACCGGGAACGGGGGGGTTACAGATACGCAGTATTTT. Full variable domain (missing parts from reference TRBV5-1 and TRBJ2-3): KAGVTQTPRYLIKTRGQQVTLSCSPISGHRSVSWYQQTPGQGLQFLFEYFSETQRNKGNFPGRFSGRQFSNSRSEMNVSTLELGDSALYLCATGNGGVTDTQYFGPGTRLTVL.

This clonotype showed up just a few times. The chain employs TRBV29-1 and TRBJ2-5, with 7 nucleotides matching TRBD2. The germline V gene encodes CDR1 SQVTM and CDR2 ANQGSEA. The CDR3 covers 13 residues. Trimming took 5 bases from V and 1 from J; bases not matched to a gene: 4. This CDR3 is CSVPGTTQETQYF. In nucleotides, the CDR3 is TGCAGCGTTCCCGGGACTACCCAAGAGACCCAGTACTTC.

The chain combines TRBV7-9 with TRBJ2-2, with D perhaps TRBD1 (6 bases). Germline V gives CDR1 SEHNR, CDR2 FQNEAQ (reference sequence). The V end was cut by 5 bases, the J end by 1 base, with 11 bases between. The CDR3 extends over 15 amino acids. CDR3 sequence: CASSARQVNTGELFF. CDR3 coding DNA: TGTGCCAGCAGCGCCCGACAGGTGAACACCGGGGAGCTGTTTTTT.

The gene calls are TRBV6-6 and TRBJ1-1; D not resolved. Germline CDR1 reads MNHNY; CDR2 reads SVGAGI (reference sequence). Trimming took off 2 bases at V and 3 bases at J, with 19 bases between the two ends. This CDR3 is built from 17 residues. CDR3 nucleotides: TGTGCCAGCAGTTACGGGTTCAAGTCCGGGAAGGACACTGAAGCTTTCTTT. It codes for CASSYGFKSGKDTEAFF.

This chain joins TRBV28 and TRBJ2-3; D gene unclear. The germline V and J ends were trimmed by 7 bases and 0 bases, with 8 bases remaining between them. This CDR3 is built from 13 residues. Germline V gene lookup returns CDR1 MDHEN and CDR2 SYDVKM. CDR3 nucleotide sequence: TGTGCCAGCAAATACGGGAGCACAGATACGCAGTATTTT. It translates to CASKYGSTDTQYF.

This clonotype was counted at least ten times. The chain employs TRBV15 and TRBJ2-3, with D perhaps assigned TRBD1 or TRBD2 (5 bases each). The germline gives CDR1 LNHNV, CDR2 YYDKDF (reference sequence). The length of the CDR3 is 13 residues. V shed 5 bases and J shed 7 bases, with 13 bases lying between them. The CDR3, as DNA: TGTGCCACCAGCTTCCGGGACGGGAATACGCAGTATTTT. Its protein is CATSFRDGNTQYF.

As to this clonotype: The junction differs from germline at one of its ends, possibly a read error. V gene TRBV6-1 combines with J gene TRBJ2-3; the match to TRBD2 covers 12 bases. Germline V lookup: CDR1 MNHNS, CDR2 SASEGT. This CDR3 comprises 17 residues. CDR3 in amino acids: CASTIRPTSGSTDAQYF. DNA of the CDR3: TGTGCCAGCACCATTCGCCCGACTAGCGGGAGCACAGATGCGCAGTATTTT.

In its sample, this clonotype was seen once. The rearrangement uses TRBV10-3 and TRBJ1-1, with 8 bases aligning to TRBD1. Germline V gene lookup returns CDR1 ENHRY and CDR2 SYGVKD. The CDR3 spans 14 residues. With 9 bases clipped from V and 1 base from J, the junction kept 7 bases outside the gene matches. The CDR3 DNA sequence: TGTGCCATTGGGGATGGACAGGGGAACACTGAAGCTTTCTTT. It encodes CAIGDGQGNTEAFF.

This clonotype was observed a few times. CDR3 DNA sequence: TGTGCCAGCAGCTTAACTGCCCGGCCTTCTCATCAGCCCCAGCATTTT. This sequence encodes CASSLTARPSHQPQHF. This chain links TRBV7-2 with TRBJ1-5; no clear D gene. CDR1 and CDR2 from the germline V gene are SGHTA and FQGNSA. The CDR3 runs 16 residues. Deletions cut 2 bases from V and 5 bases from J, with 16 bases between.

This clonotype was counted between two and nine times. The chain uses TRBV24-1 and TRBJ2-1, with 7 nucleotides matching TRBD1. The J call could be wrong; TRBJ2-7 is a better fit for the DNA end. Looked up from germline, CDR1 is KGHDR and CDR2 is SFDVKD. This CDR3 region has 15 residues. CDR3 sequence (DNA): TGTGCCACCAGTGAGTACAGGGGTCCTTACAATGAGCAGTACTTC. Translating it yields CATSEYRGPYNEQYF.

The V call is TRBV12-3 or TRBV12-4, the J call TRBJ1-2; possible D gene TRBD1, 6 bases. CDR3 length: 14 residues. Deletions cut 6 bases from V and 4 bases from J, with 15 bases between. The chain's CDR3 is CASRLHRASYGYTF. As DNA, the CDR3 is TGTGCCAGCAGGCTTCACAGGGCGAGCTATGGCTACACCTTC.

This clonotype was seen just once. The V and J genes are TRBV3-1 and TRBJ2-1, with no clear D. Germline CDR1 is LGHDT and CDR2 is YNNKEL (reference sequence). Between the trimmed V and J ends, which lost 0 bases and 8 bases, there was a span of 8 bases. The CDR3 has 13 residues. The CDR3 DNA reads TGTGCCAGCAGCCAAGATGGCGGCCATGAGCAGTTCTTC. This encodes CASSQDGGHEQFF.

This chain connects TRBV11-2 to TRBJ2-7; 7 bases are a match to TRBD1. The CDR3 spans 17 residues. In germline, CDR1 is SGHAT, CDR2 FQNNGV. With V trimmed by 4 bases and J by 3 bases, 15 bases remained unmatched. The CDR3 coding sequence is TGTGCCAGCAGCTCTACTCGAGGAAGGGGGCGCGTCTACGAGCAGTACTTC. It translates to CASSSTRGRGRVYEQYF.

The chain is built from TRBV20-1 and TRBJ2-7; the match to TRBD2 covers 12 bases. The length of the CDR3 is 17 residues. V lost 3 bases, J lost 4 bases, and 13 bases stayed unmatched. Germline values: CDR1 DFQATT, CDR2 SNEGSKA (reference sequence). The CDR3 bases are TGCAGTGCTAGTAGCGGTGGTCTAGCGGGGGGGTTTTACGAGCAGTACTTC. It is translated as CSASSGGLAGGFYEQYF.

The chain has TRBV6-5 and TRBJ2-7; TRBD1 matches at 7 bases. Germline CDR1 and CDR2: MNHEY and SVGAGI. J gave up 4 bases and V 0 bases, and 6 bases lay outside the gene matches. CDR3 length equals 15 residues. Written as DNA, the CDR3 is TGTGCCAGCAGTTACTCGCAGACAGGGTTGTACGAGCAGTACTTC. Translating gives CASSYSQTGLYEQYF.